The source of this T cell receptor (beta chain) is a study of T cells in Graves' hyperthyroidism and ophthalmopathy. Findings of the study overall: A model of 13 V-J features distinguished ophthalmopathy from stable hyperthyroidism.

V lost 4 bases, J lost 2 bases, and 5 bases stayed unmatched. The CDR3 extends over 14 amino acids. Germline CDR1 is DFQATT and CDR2 is SNEGSKA (reference sequence). This clonotype showed up many times. The antigen remains unidentified. There were TCR beta CDR3 regions amplified from RNA transcripts. First-round RT-PCR targeting the TCR CDR3 was performed with the HTBI primer set. MiXCR was run by TCRdb on the multiplex PCR reads, yielding one entry per CDR3 protein. The sample records approximately 400,000 distinct CDR3 sequences, approximately 15% being singletons. For Graves' hyperthyroidism to be stable, ophthalmopathy could not progress within 18 months.

The clonotype was recovered from a woman aged 25 to 45 with Graves' hyperthyroidism. The chain carries TRBV20-1 and TRBJ1-5; 7 nucleotides match TRBD1. The specimen was blood. This chain's CDR3 is CSAIQGDRNQPQHF. The CDR3, as DNA: TGCAGTGCTATTCAGGGGGACCGCAATCAGCCCCAGCATTTT.